This T cell receptor (beta chain) is from a study of technical replicates of blood from a handful of donors. Only in-frame clones appear in the TCRdb table, and some are missing; sequencing was by immunoSEQ multiplex PCR. The sample includes some 49,000 clones, 92% of them seen just once. Germline-derived CDR1 and CDR2 are LGHNT and FRNRAP. The V segment lost 5 bases and the J segment 8 bases; nucleotides outside the gene matches: 7. CDR3 length: 14 amino acids. The sample comprised PBMCs. The sequence derives from a human donor in good health. Some clones in this sample may be carry-over from other donors' samples. The chain joins TRBV12-5 to TRBJ1-4; 8 bases match TRBD1. The CDR3 region is CASGGTGVGEKLFF. DNA of the CDR3: TGTGCTAGTGGTGGGACAGGCGTTGGGGAAAAACTGTTTTTT. The full variable domain, in which reference TRBV12-5 and TRBJ1-4 provide the parts outside the CDR3, is DARVTQTPRHKVTEMGQEVTMRCQPILGHNTVFWYRQTMMQGLELLAYFRNRAPLDDSGMPKDRFSAEMPDATLATLKIQPSEPRDSAVYFCASGGTGVGEKLFFGSGTQLSVL.